This entry lists 22 T cell receptor beta chains sequenced from one sample in a study of cytomegalovirus exposure and HLA in healthy donors. The assay was immunoSEQ multiplex PCR, and TCRdb's table has in-frame clones only and misses some. The sample lists 150,000 to 200,000 clones, about 89% seen once, with 3% in the top ten. Sample: PBMCs. The receptors stem from a woman younger than 30 in good health and CMV-seropositive.

V and J are TRBV4-1 and TRBJ2-5, with 7 bases lining up with TRBD2. With V trimmed by 3 bases and J by 7 bases, 5 bases remained unmatched. Germline V lookup: CDR1 MGHRA, CDR2 YSYEKL. The CDR3 is 13 residues long. The CDR3 protein is CASSQWGGRTQYF. In DNA, the CDR3 is TGCGCCAGCAGCCAGTGGGGGGGTAGGACCCAGTACTTC.

The V call is TRBV7-8, the J call TRBJ2-1, with 7 bases identical to TRBD1. From germline, CDR1 is SGHVS and CDR2 FQNEAQ. The CDR3 runs to 15 residues. The V and J ends lost 5 bases and 6 bases, in that order; junction bases with no gene match: 10. As DNA, the CDR3 is TGTGCCAGCAGCGCCCACAGGGGTCCAAGCAATGAGCAGTTCTTC. Translated: CASSAHRGPSNEQFF.

The chain carries TRBV5-4 and TRBJ2-7, with TRBD2 identical over 7 bases. This CDR3 has 13 residues. Germline CDR1 is SGHNT and CDR2 is YYREEE (reference sequence). Germline trimming cut 3 bases from V and 1 base from J; bases unmatched to any gene: 1. The CDR3 loop is CASSWGGSYEQYF. CDR3 DNA: TGTGCCAGCAGCTGGGGGGGGTCCTACGAGCAGTACTTC.

V is TRBV7-2 and J is TRBJ2-6; 12 bases fit TRBD2. Trimming took 5 bases from V and 2 from J; bases not matched to a gene: 1. This CDR3 has 16 residues. CDR1 and CDR2 (germline): SGHTA, FQGNSA. CDR3 residues: CASSRTSGTGANVLTF. CDR3 nucleotides: TGTGCCAGCAGCCGGACTAGCGGGACTGGGGCCAACGTCCTGACTTTC.

The rearrangement uses TRBV7-2 and TRBJ2-5; 7 bases map to TRBD2. J gave up 0 bases and V 3 bases, and 1 base lay outside the gene matches. Germline CDR1 and CDR2: SGHTA and FQGNSA. The CDR3 loop spans 14 amino acids. The CDR3 reads CASSLGGYQETQYF. CDR3 nucleotides: TGTGCCAGCAGCTTGGGGGGGTACCAAGAGACCCAGTACTTC.

V gene TRBV28 combines with J gene TRBJ1-4, with D tentatively TRBD1 (5 bases). The CDR3 has 15 amino acids. Trimming pared 6 bases from V and 3 bases from J, leaving 14 bases between. CDR1 is MDHEN, CDR2 SYDVKM, per germline. The CDR3 nucleotides read TGTGCCAGCAGCCAGAACAGGTTGCCTAATGAAAAACTGTTTTTT. Protein: CASSQNRLPNEKLFF.

J is TRBJ2-1 and V is TRBV15; D gene ambiguous. V lost 1 base to trimming and J lost 3 bases, with 10 bases between them. The CDR3 has 15 residues. Germline-derived CDR1 and CDR2 are LNHNV and YYDKDF (reference sequence). The CDR3 nucleotides are TGTGCCACCAGCAGAGCGGGTCCCCGCTACAATGAGCAGTTCTTC. Its translation is CATSRAGPRYNEQFF.

On this clone itself: Other DNA sequences in this sample translate to the same CDR3. The V gene is TRBV5-6, the J gene TRBJ1-5, with 8 nucleotides matching TRBD1. Germline values: CDR1 SGHDT, CDR2 YYEEEE. After removal of 2 bases from V and 4 bases from J, the junction contained 2 bases not matched to a gene. This CDR3 contains 14 residues. CDR3 coding DNA: TGTGCCAGCAGCTTAACAGGGGGTAATCAGCCCCAGCATTTT. Amino acid sequence: CASSLTGGNQPQHF.

The chain couples TRBV30 to TRBJ2-7, with TRBD2 as a possible D gene (6 bases). The CDR3 totals 13 residues. Per germline, CDR1 GTSNPN and CDR2 SVGIG (reference sequence). V was trimmed by 4 bases and J by 5 bases, leaving 15 bases between them. CDR3 DNA sequence: TGTGCCTGGAATTACGCGCGCGGGGACGAGCAGTACTTC. Its translation is CAWNYARGDEQYF.

This chain links TRBV5-6 with TRBJ2-5, with D tentatively TRBD2 (6 bases). Per germline, CDR1 SGHDT and CDR2 YYEEEE. CDR3 length: 14 amino acids. V was clipped by 0 bases and J by 5 bases, with 11 bases between them. CDR3 in amino acids: CASSLGSSDETQYF. CDR3 bases: TGTGCCAGCAGCTTGGGGTCTAGCGATGAGACCCAGTACTTC.

CDR3 in amino acids: CASSFSGRTREQYF. DNA for the CDR3: TGTGCCAGTAGTTTTAGCGGGAGAACTCGCGAGCAGTACTTC. V is TRBV19 and J is TRBJ2-7, with TRBD2 matching 9 bases. V dropped 5 bases and J dropped 6; count of bases not matched to a gene: 8. Germline V gene data show CDR1 as LNHDA and CDR2 as SQIVND (reference sequence). The CDR3 is made up of 14 amino acids.

This chain uses TRBV5-1 with TRBJ2-5; D gene unclear. The CDR3 spans 14 residues. The V gene's germline CDR1 is SGHRS and CDR2 YFSETQ. With 3 bases removed from V and 5 bases from J, the gap between germline ends came to 14 bases. The CDR3 nucleotides are TGCGCCAGCAGCTCCCGGCCCGGGTGGGAGACCCAGTACTTC. This translates into CASSSRPGWETQYF. Together with reference TRBV5-1 and TRBJ2-5, the CDR3 gives the full variable domain: KAGVTQTPRYLIKTRGQQVTLSCSPISGHRSVSWYQQTPGQGLQFLFEYFSETQRNKGNFPGRFSGRQFSNSRSEMNVSTLELGDSALYLCASSSRPGWETQYFGPGTRLLVL.

The rearrangement uses TRBV27 and TRBJ2-1, with TRBD2 identical over 9 bases. The V gene end was trimmed by 7 bases and the J gene end by 5 bases; junction bases not matched to a gene: 9. The CDR3 contains 15 residues. Germline V CDR1 and CDR2: MNHEY, SMNVEV (reference sequence). CDR3 coding DNA: TGTGCCAGCACTTTCCGAGCGGGGGGAAACAATGAGCAGTTCTTC. Its translation is CASTFRAGGNNEQFF.

The chain uses TRBV2 and TRBJ1-3; D is unclear. Germline CDR1 is SNHLY and CDR2 is FYNNEI. Trimming removed 0 bases at V and 1 base at J, with 16 bases between. The CDR3 has 18 amino acids. CDR3 nucleotide sequence: TGTGCCAGCAGTGAAGCCCCACCTTCCGGGTTATCTGGAAACACCATATATTTT. Its protein is CASSEAPPSGLSGNTIYF.

The rearrangement uses TRBV11-3 and TRBJ1-5, with 10 positions matching TRBD1. The junction had 12 bases not matched to a gene; V was cut back by 6 bases and J by 7 bases. Looked up from germline, CDR1 is SGHNT and CDR2 is YENEEA. The CDR3 is made up of 16 amino acids. As DNA, the CDR3 is TGTGCCAGCAGTCCCTCCCGACAGGGGGCAAGGCAGCCCCAGCATTTT. Its translation is CASSPSRQGARQPQHF.

This chain uses TRBV29-1 with TRBJ2-2, with 13 bases fitting TRBD2. Per the germline V gene, CDR1 is SQVTM and CDR2 is ANQGSEA. J gave up 5 bases and V 0 bases, and 9 bases lay outside the gene matches. The CDR3 runs 18 residues. This chain's CDR3 is CSVEDPGLAGDITGELFF. The CDR3 DNA reads as TGCAGCGTTGAAGATCCCGGACTAGCGGGAGATATAACCGGGGAGCTGTTTTTT.

This rearrangement joins TRBV28 to TRBJ1-2; D might be TRBD1 (6 bases). The CDR3 is made up of 16 amino acids. V lost 5 bases, J lost 6 bases, and 22 bases lay in between. Germline V CDR1 and CDR2: MDHEN, SYDVKM. As DNA, the CDR3 is TGTGCCAGCAGTATCCAAGGAGTGGGGGCTCCGGATGGCTACACCTTC. It yields the protein CASSIQGVGAPDGYTF.

This rearrangement joins TRBV9 to TRBJ1-5, with 8 bases identical to TRBD1. The CDR3 totals 15 residues. Germline V CDR1 and CDR2: SGDLS, YYNGEE. The trim removed 4 bases at V and 5 bases at J, leaving 8 bases unmatched. CDR3 sequence: CASSTSGTGDQPQHF. CDR3 coding DNA: TGTGCCAGCAGCACATCCGGGACAGGTGATCAGCCCCAGCATTTT.

The chain links TRBV4-1 to TRBJ2-3; TRBD2 matches 12 bases. J gave up 4 bases and V 4 bases, and 6 bases lay outside the gene matches. The CDR3 loop spans 16 amino acids. CDR1 MGHRA and CDR2 YSYEKL come from the germline V gene. The chain's CDR3 is CASSRLTSGSPDTQYF. In DNA form, the CDR3 reads TGCGCCAGCAGCCGGCTGACTAGCGGGAGCCCAGATACGCAGTATTTT.

The chain joins TRBV7-9 to TRBJ2-2, with 15 nucleotides matching TRBD2. CDR1 and CDR2 from the germline V gene are SEHNR and FQNEAQ (reference sequence). V trimming: 6 bases; J trimming: 3 bases; junction bases outside the gene matches: 11. The CDR3 spans 19 residues. CDR3 protein: CASSSSPGLAGGDTGELFF. Here the CDR3 DNA reads TGTGCCAGCAGTTCAAGTCCGGGACTAGCGGGAGGAGACACCGGGGAGCTGTTTTTT.

The V and J genes are TRBV9 and TRBJ2-3; 9 bases match TRBD1. The CDR3 covers 19 residues. Germline assignment: CDR1 SGDLS and CDR2 YYNGEE. The V segment lost 1 base and the J segment 0 bases; nucleotides outside the gene matches: 12. For the CDR3, the DNA is TGTGCCAGCAGCGTACCCCGGGACAGGGAGGCTTCTAGCACAGATACGCAGTATTTT. It specifies CASSVPRDREASSTDTQYF. The complete variable domain, with remaining parts taken from reference TRBV9 and TRBJ2-3, reads DSGVTQTPKHLITATGQRVTLRCSPRSGDLSVYWYQQSLDQGLQFLIQYYNGEERAKGNILERFSAQQFPDLHSELNLSSLELGDSALYFCASSVPRDREASSTDTQYFGPGTRLTVL.

J is TRBJ1-2 and V is TRBV10-3; 7 nucleotides match TRBD1. The CDR3 consists of 14 residues. After removal of 0 bases from V and 8 bases from J, the junction contained 6 bases not matched to a gene. In germline, CDR1 is ENHRY, CDR2 SYGVKD. The CDR3 DNA reads as TGTGCCATCAGTGAGTCAAACAGGGGAAGGGGCTACACCTTC. Translated, it gives CAISESNRGRGYTF.